The 28 T cell receptor beta chains below were found in one sample sequenced in a study of control samples from healthy donors and cancer patients. Measured with immunoSEQ multiplex PCR; TCRdb has only the in-frame clones, and not every one. The table lists about 51,000 clones, around 80% of them singletons. Sequenced sample: blood. These receptors originate from a man aged 65 to 85 in good health.

V and J are TRBV5-5 and TRBJ1-2; TRBD1 aligns across 9 bases. The junction had 11 bases not matched to a gene; V was cut back by 0 bases and J by 8 bases. The CDR3 is made up of 16 amino acids. Germline CDR1 is SGHKS and CDR2 is YYEKEE (reference sequence). CDR3 sequence (DNA): TGTGCCAGCAGCTTGGGAGTAGAGGGACAGGGAGAAGGCTACACCTTC. Translation gives CASSLGVEGQGEGYTF.

This chain uses TRBV5-5 with TRBJ2-1; TRBD2 matches at 7 bases. The ends lost 4 bases at V and 0 bases at J; junction bases unmatched: 7. Germline lookup yields CDR1 SGHKS and CDR2 YYEKEE (reference sequence). The CDR3 has 16 amino acids. The CDR3 here is CASSKGLVGSYNEQFF. The CDR3 DNA is TGTGCCAGCAGCAAAGGACTAGTGGGCTCCTACAATGAGCAGTTCTTC.

To note about this clone: The junction does not match germline at one end; this may be a read error. Here the CDR3 DNA reads TGTGCCAGCTCACACGGACAGCCAGACCGTTTC. Translated, it gives CASSHGQPDRF. The chain employs TRBV18 and TRBJ2-7; D perhaps matches TRBD1 (6 bases). The CDR3 is made up of 11 amino acids. In germline, CDR1 is KGHSH, CDR2 LQKENI.

The chain has TRBV2 and TRBJ1-6; a possible D gene is TRBD1 (6 bases). The ends were cut back, 4 bases at V and 7 bases at J, with 14 bases in the middle. Germline CDR1 is SNHLY and CDR2 is FYNNEI. The CDR3 loop spans 15 amino acids. The CDR3 bases are TGTGCCAGCAGTGGAGTGGGGGGCGGCAATTCACCCCTCCACTTT. Translated, it gives CASSGVGGGNSPLHF.

A single count supports this clone. This chain uses TRBV5-1 with TRBJ2-3, with D perhaps matching TRBD1 or TRBD2 (5 bases each). The CDR3 sequence is 15 residues long. V was pared by 6 bases and J by 0 bases, with 14 bases between. Germline V gives CDR1 SGHRS, CDR2 YFSETQ. The CDR3 loop is CASTTGLSSTDTQYF. Written as DNA, the CDR3 is TGCGCCAGCACTACAGGACTCTCTAGCACAGATACGCAGTATTTT.

The chain couples TRBV6-1 to TRBJ2-1; 8 nucleotides line up with TRBD2. Germline V gene sequence: CDR1 MNHNS, CDR2 SASEGT. V dropped 3 bases and J dropped 5; count of bases not matched to a gene: 6. The CDR3 extends over 15 amino acids. The CDR3 loop reads CASSEVAGGDNEQFF. DNA for the CDR3: TGTGCCAGCAGTGAGGTGGCGGGGGGTGACAATGAGCAGTTCTTC.

J is TRBJ1-5 and V is TRBV24-1; no clear D. Germline CDR1 and CDR2: KGHDR and SFDVKD. This CDR3 spans 15 amino acids. The V end lost 2 bases, the J end lost 0 bases, and 7 bases lay between the germline ends. The CDR3 DNA is TGTGCCACCAGTGATTCCTCCACTAGCAATCAGCCCCAGCATTTT. The encoded protein is CATSDSSTSNQPQHF.

V gene TRBV10-3 combines with J gene TRBJ2-2, with TRBD1 identical over 10 bases. After removal of 0 bases from V and 4 bases from J, the junction contained 11 bases not matched to a gene. The CDR3 has 19 residues. Germline-derived CDR1 and CDR2 are ENHRY and SYGVKD. CDR3 nucleotides: TGTGCCATCAGTGAGTCCCTACGCGACAGGGGGCAGGGCACCGGGGAGCTGTTTTTT. Translation: CAISESLRDRGQGTGELFF.

This clone was observed a handful of times. Germline is not matched at one junction end, which may reflect a read error. This chain links TRBV7-8 with TRBJ2-1, with 11 positions matching TRBD2. Looked up from germline, CDR1 is SGHVS and CDR2 is FQNEAQ. CDR3 length equals 16 residues. The CDR3 here is CASSVASGGHYNEQFF. DNA of the CDR3: TGTGCCAGCAGCGTAGCTAGCGGGGGGCACTACAATGAGCAGTTCTTC.

The gene calls are TRBV27 and TRBJ1-1, with D possibly TRBD1 on 6 matching bases. The CDR3 consists of 16 residues. The V and J ends lost 2 bases and 5 bases respectively, with 18 bases between them. In germline, CDR1 is MNHEY, CDR2 SMNVEV (reference sequence). The CDR3 loop reads CASSLNGGRVWTEAFF. As DNA, the CDR3 is TGTGCCAGCAGTTTAAACGGGGGCAGGGTATGGACTGAAGCTTTCTTT.

This sequence joins TRBV4-1 and TRBJ2-5, with a weak D call TRBD2 (6 bases). Per the germline V gene, CDR1 is MGHRA and CDR2 is YSYEKL. Trimming left V 4 bases short and J 4 bases short, with 10 bases between. This CDR3 has 13 residues. Here the CDR3 reads CASSPQRAETQYF. The CDR3, as DNA: TGCGCCAGCAGCCCCCAGCGGGCAGAGACCCAGTACTTC.

This chain connects TRBV5-1 to TRBJ2-1; D is unclear. V was clipped by 7 bases and J by 10 bases, with 30 bases between them. Germline lookup yields CDR1 SGHRS and CDR2 YFSETQ. The CDR3 consists of 17 residues. CDR3 nucleotides: TGCGCCAGCCGCCCTACCGGGCCCCGGACCCTACAGAGGGAGCAGTTCTTC. Amino acid sequence: CASRPTGPRTLQREQFF.

This clone came up a few times. The chain recombines TRBV18 with TRBJ2-7; D unresolved. This CDR3 has 12 amino acids. V lost 5 bases and J lost 2, with 7 bases in between. Per the germline V gene, CDR1 is KGHSH and CDR2 is LQKENI. The CDR3 reads CASSAITYEQYF. The CDR3 nucleotides read TGTGCCAGCTCAGCCATAACCTACGAGCAGTACTTC.

This clone qualifies as medium-sized (0.01 to 0.1%). The genes are TRBV19 and TRBJ2-2; 7 bases are a match to TRBD2. The V and J ends lost 7 bases and 1 base, in that order; junction bases with no gene match: 3. The CDR3 spans 14 residues. Germline lookup yields CDR1 LNHDA and CDR2 SQIVND (reference sequence). The CDR3 DNA follows: TGTGCCAGTAACGCGGGAGTGAACACCGGGGAGCTGTTTTTT. Encoded protein: CASNAGVNTGELFF.

This clone has just a few counts. The chain joins TRBV19 to TRBJ1-5, with D possibly TRBD1 on 6 matching bases. The germline V gene has CDR1 LNHDA and CDR2 SQIVND (reference sequence). V gave up 7 bases and J gave up 5 bases, with 15 bases separating them. The CDR3 runs to 14 residues. In DNA, the CDR3 is TGTGCCAGTACTCCTTGGGGGGCACATCAGCCCCAGCATTTT. Protein: CASTPWGAHQPQHF.

The gene calls are TRBV11-3 and TRBJ2-7; 7 positions match TRBD2. This CDR3 is 13 amino acids long. Per germline, CDR1 SGHNT and CDR2 YENEEA. J gave up 6 bases and V 3 bases, and 5 bases lay outside the gene matches. CDR3 sequence reads: CASSFAGAGEQYF. In DNA, the CDR3 is TGTGCCAGCAGCTTCGCGGGAGCGGGCGAGCAGTACTTC. Full variable domain (outside the CDR3, taken from reference TRBV11-3 and TRBJ2-7): EAGVVQSPRYKIIEKKQPVAFWCNPISGHNTLYWYLQNLGQGPELLIRYENEEAVDDSQLPKDRFSAERLKGVDSTLKIQPAELGDSAVYLCASSFAGAGEQYFGPGTRLTVT.

The chain links TRBV4-2 to TRBJ2-1; 14 nucleotides line up with TRBD2. Per germline, CDR1 LGHNA and CDR2 YNFKEQ. Trimming removed 2 bases from V and 9 bases from J; junction bases left unmatched: 6. The CDR3 is 16 residues long. The CDR3 DNA reads as TGTGCCAGCAGCCAACCGGGACTAGCGGGAGAGGGTGAGCAGTTCTTC. As protein: CASSQPGLAGEGEQFF.

The J gene is TRBJ1-2, the V gene TRBV6-1; no definite D call. Germline V lookup: CDR1 MNHNS, CDR2 SASEGT. The CDR3 runs to 13 residues. V lost 2 bases, J lost 3 bases, and 7 bases lay in between. This chain's CDR3 is CASSESSDYGYTF. Here the CDR3 DNA reads TGTGCCAGCAGTGAATCGTCAGACTATGGCTACACCTTC.

This clone was observed once. The V and J genes are TRBV5-1 and TRBJ2-2; 8 bases are shared with TRBD2. The CDR3 loop spans 15 amino acids. Germline values: CDR1 SGHRS, CDR2 YFSETQ. The junction had 3 bases not matched to a gene; V was cut back by 1 base and J by 4 bases. CDR3 in DNA: TGCGCCAGCAGCTTGCCGGGGGGGTTCACCGGGGAGCTGTTTTTT. Its protein product is CASSLPGGFTGELFF.

V usage is TRBV11-2 and J usage is TRBJ1-1; 9 bases are a match to TRBD1. The junction had 13 bases not matched to a gene; V was cut back by 6 bases and J by 5 bases. The CDR3 spans 16 residues. Looked up from germline, CDR1 is SGHAT and CDR2 is FQNNGV. The CDR3 nucleotides are TGTGCCAGCAGTCGAGGACCGCTACAGGGGGCAACTGAAGCTTTCTTT. It translates to CASSRGPLQGATEAFF.

This chain connects TRBV2 to TRBJ1-2, with D tentatively TRBD1 (5 bases). The CDR3 sequence is 13 residues long. CDR1 and CDR2 (germline): SNHLY, FYNNEI. Trimming cost V 7 bases and J 8 bases, with 17 bases left between them. This CDR3 reads CASTGGGGAGYTF. CDR3 coding DNA: TGTGCCAGCACGGGGGGAGGAGGGGCCGGCTACACCTTC.

The V and J genes are TRBV30 and TRBJ2-7; D remains unclear. Deletions cut 0 bases from V and 8 bases from J, with 14 bases between. Germline-derived CDR1 and CDR2 are GTSNPN and SVGIG (reference sequence). CDR3 length equals 13 residues. CDR3 region: CAWSVLNLRQQYF. The DNA of the CDR3 is TGTGCCTGGAGTGTATTGAACCTACGGCAGCAGTACTTC.

The gene calls are TRBV7-2 and TRBJ2-7; 8 nucleotides align to TRBD2. CDR3 length: 16 residues. V dropped 3 bases and J dropped 7; count of bases not matched to a gene: 14. In germline, CDR1 is SGHTA, CDR2 FQGNSA. The CDR3 DNA reads as TGTGCCAGCAGCTTCCGGACTAGCCGGAGCGCTCGGGAGCAGTACTTC. This translates into CASSFRTSRSAREQYF.

V is TRBV27 and J is TRBJ1-2, with TRBD1 identical over 8 bases. The CDR3 is made up of 17 amino acids. Per the germline V gene, CDR1 is MNHEY and CDR2 is SMNVEV (reference sequence). After removal of 6 bases from V and 8 bases from J, the junction contained 20 bases not matched to a gene. In nucleotides, the CDR3 is TGTGCCAGCAGATCACTCGCGGCAGGGGGCGGGGTACGCGGCTACACCTTC. Its translation is CASRSLAAGGGVRGYTF.

This sequence joins TRBV5-6 and TRBJ1-1; possibly TRBD1 for D (5 bases). V shed 1 base and J shed 3 bases, with 19 bases lying between them. This CDR3 region has 17 residues. The V gene's germline CDR1 is SGHDT and CDR2 YYEEEE. The CDR3 DNA follows: TGTGCCAGCAGCTTGAACGGCTTTCGCGGGGGACACACTGAAGCTTTCTTT. Translated: CASSLNGFRGGHTEAFF.

CDR3 sequence: CASSPDLGANVLTF. CDR3 sequence (DNA): TGCGCCAGCAGTCCGGATCTTGGGGCCAACGTCCTGACTTTC. V is TRBV23-1 and J is TRBJ2-6; D gene unclear. TRBV23-1 carries the ORF label, with uncertain function. The CDR3 runs to 14 residues. Trimming removed 4 bases from V and 3 bases from J, with 7 bases in between.

The chain couples TRBV28 to TRBJ2-7; D ambiguous. Germline loops: CDR1 MDHEN, CDR2 SYDVKM. The germline V and J ends were trimmed by 6 bases and 2 bases, with 11 bases remaining between them. The CDR3 is made up of 13 amino acids. The CDR3 DNA reads as TGTGCCAGCAGAGACGGGCACACCTACGAGCAGTACTTC. It specifies CASRDGHTYEQYF.

The rearrangement joins TRBV6-5 to TRBJ2-5, with 10 nucleotides matching TRBD2. There are 15 residues in the CDR3. V was pared by 4 bases and J by 5 bases, with 7 bases of the junction left unmatched. The germline CDR1 and CDR2 sequences are MNHEY and SVGAGI. DNA for the CDR3: TGTGCCAGCAGTTTTAGCGGGGGGTCCCGGGAGACCCAGTACTTC. Amino acid sequence: CASSFSGGSRETQYF.